This T cell receptor beta chain was captured by sequencing in a study of shared clonotypes between healthy human individuals. About the study: The plates for each donor numbered three CD4 naive, three CD4 memory, two CD8 naive and one CD8 memory.

The DNA input per sorted-subset replicate PCR was 200 to 250 ng, corresponding to 28,000 or so T cell genomes. Here immunoSEQ multiplex PCR was the method, and the copy in TCRdb shows in-frame clones only, minus some. Here the sample spans about 2 million clones, 85% to 95% being singletons. The junction had 13 bases not matched to a gene; V was cut back by 6 bases and J by 3 bases. CDR1 is MGHRA and CDR2 is YSYEKL in the germline V gene. The CDR3 is 18 residues long. CD8 cells classed as naive were CD45RO-negative and positively selected for CCR7, excluding terminally differentiated effector memory CD45RA+ cells. There were no recent acute infections or vaccinations among the donors, who were healthy HIV-negative adults.

The TCR sequence derives from a man between 18 and 35 years old in good health. The chain links TRBV4-1 to TRBJ2-6; TRBD1 aligns across 8 bases. Sequences were obtained from naive CD8+ T cells sorted from blood. CDR3 loop: CASRPQSAGGFGANVLTF. Written as DNA, the CDR3 is TGCGCCAGCAGACCTCAGTCGGCAGGGGGCTTTGGGGCCAACGTCCTGACTTTC.